A single sample is the source of the 11 T cell receptor beta chains below, sequenced in a study of cytomegalovirus exposure and HLA in healthy donors. A multiplex PCR was run with 60 Vbeta primers and 13 Jbeta primers. Data came from immunoSEQ multiplex PCR; TCRdb stores just in-frame clones and leaves some out. This table has 180,000 or so clones, 80% to 90% appearing once. The sequenced sample consisted of PBMCs. Every receptor here comes from a man younger than 35 in good health and CMV-seropositive.

J is TRBJ2-5 and V is TRBV18; tentatively, D is TRBD2 (5 bases). V was cut by 0 bases and J by 2 bases, with 10 bases left in between. This CDR3 region has 15 residues. Per the germline V gene, CDR1 is KGHSH and CDR2 is LQKENI. In DNA form, the CDR3 reads TGTGCCAGCTCACCACCGTCTACGGGACAAGAGACCCAGTACTTC. Its protein is CASSPPSTGQETQYF.

In DNA, the CDR3 is TGCGCCAGCAGCTCGGGGGTGGCCACAGGAAACTATGGCTACACCTTC. This gives the protein CASSSGVATGNYGYTF. V is TRBV5-1 and J is TRBJ1-2, with D possibly matching TRBD1 (5 bases). Trimming stripped 3 bases from V and 2 bases from J, with 17 bases between. Germline CDR1 reads SGHRS; CDR2 reads YFSETQ. The CDR3 spans 16 residues.

The gene calls are TRBV27 and TRBJ1-5; 11 bases line up with TRBD1. CDR1 MNHEY and CDR2 SMNVEV come from the germline V gene (reference sequence). The V gene end was trimmed by 6 bases and the J gene end by 5 bases; junction bases not matched to a gene: 6. The length of the CDR3 is 15 residues. CDR3 protein: CASRGDRGGDQPQHF. CDR3 sequence (DNA): TGTGCCAGCAGGGGGGACAGGGGGGGGGATCAGCCCCAGCATTTT.

The chain carries TRBV10-2 and TRBJ2-2; TRBD2 matches 10 bases. The CDR3 length is 17 residues. CDR1 WSHSY and CDR2 SAAADI come from the germline V gene. V was clipped by 2 bases and J by 3 bases; unmatched bases: 6. The CDR3 DNA is TGCGCCAGCAGTGAGACAGGCCTAGCGGGGGACACCGGGGAGCTGTTTTTT. It specifies CASSETGLAGDTGELFF.

The rearrangement joins TRBV7-2 to TRBJ1-6; D remains unclear. V lost 1 base, J lost 0 bases, and 13 bases lay in between. The CDR3 loop spans 18 amino acids. The germline gives CDR1 SGHTA, CDR2 FQGNSA. CDR3 sequence reads: CASSLEPRRSSYNSPLHF. The CDR3 region has the DNA TGTGCCAGCAGCTTAGAGCCGCGGAGAAGCTCCTATAATTCACCCCTCCACTTT.

Only one count was recorded for this clone. The chain combines TRBV19 with TRBJ1-1, with 7 bases lining up with TRBD1. The J segment lost 1 base and the V segment lost 10 bases, leaving 6 bases of the junction unmatched. The V gene's germline CDR1 is LNHDA and CDR2 SQIVND (reference sequence). The CDR3 has 13 residues. The DNA for the CDR3 is TGTGCCACCTCGGGACAGTGGAACACTGAAGCTTTCTTT. It encodes CATSGQWNTEAFF. The variable domain in full, with the rest retrieved from reference TRBV19 and TRBJ1-1, is DGGITQSPKYLFRKEGQNVTLSCEQNLNHDAMYWYRQDPGQGLRLIYYSQIVNDFQKGDIAEGYSVSREKKESFPLTVTSAQKNPTAFYLCATSGQWNTEAFFGQGTRLTVV.

The gene calls are TRBV14 and TRBJ2-7, with TRBD2 matching 7 bases. Germline-derived CDR1 and CDR2 are SGHDN and FVKESK. The CDR3 consists of 15 residues. The J segment lost 0 bases and the V segment lost 1 base, leaving 3 bases of the junction unmatched. The CDR3 DNA reads TGTGCCAGCAGCCAAGTGGGGGGGAGCTCCTACGAGCAGTACTTC. Encoded protein: CASSQVGGSSYEQYF.

The V and J genes are TRBV19 and TRBJ1-4, with TRBD1 matching over 8 bases. There are 14 residues in the CDR3. Germline lookup yields CDR1 LNHDA and CDR2 SQIVND (reference sequence). J was trimmed by 5 bases and V by 2 bases; bases with no gene match: 1. This CDR3 is CASSISGGNEKLFF. CDR3 DNA: TGTGCCAGTAGTATATCAGGGGGCAATGAAAAACTGTTTTTT.

The CDR3 DNA is TGTGCCAGCAGCTTTTATACCGCGGATACGCAGTATTTT. Its translation is CASSFYTADTQYF. J is TRBJ2-3 and V is TRBV7-2; D is ambiguous. CDR3 size: 13 residues. Trimming left V 3 bases short and J 6 bases short, with 10 bases between. The germline V gene has CDR1 SGHTA and CDR2 FQGNSA.

The chain recombines TRBV7-9 with TRBJ1-5; D is possibly TRBD1 (6 bases). The CDR3 runs 14 residues. Trimming removed 4 bases at V and 4 bases at J, with 11 bases between. Germline assignment: CDR1 SEHNR and CDR2 FQNEAQ (reference sequence). CDR3 coding DNA: TGTGCCAGCAGCTCGGACAGCTCAAATCAGCCCCAGCATTTT. Encoded protein: CASSSDSSNQPQHF.

The rearrangement joins TRBV5-1 to TRBJ2-7; unclear D gene. The germline V gene encodes CDR1 SGHRS and CDR2 YFSETQ. Trimming left V 0 bases short and J 5 bases short, with 3 bases between. The CDR3 loop spans 11 amino acids. The CDR3 DNA reads TGCGCCAGCAGCTTGGTCGACGAGCAGTACTTC. Translating gives CASSLVDEQYF.